These T cell receptor beta chains were read from a single sample in a study of T-cell memory formation after mild COVID-19. Each CDR3 protein is one row after TCRdb ran MiXCR on the 5' RACE reads. The sample lists a few hundred thousand distinct CDR3 sequences; 20% to 25% were seen once. The sample consisted of PBMCs or a T cell subset sorted from them (not recorded which). The source of these receptors is a man younger than 35 who had mild COVID-19 (a few samples of this study predate the infection). Cell type and time point are not known. Both conserved end residues are part of each CDR3. D genes are given only for firm matches. Rows may omit the clone size; those that give it use once, few, many or a size class.

cdr3_nt cdr3_aa j_call clone_size d_call v_call
TGTGCCAGAAGCCTGGGGGACAGTAACTATGGCTACACCTTC CARSLGDSNYGYTF TRBJ1-2 - TRBD1 TRBV7-9
- CASSHITGVPEKLFF TRBJ1-4 few - TRBV12-3/TRBV12-4
TGTGCCAGCAGACCCCAGGGGGCTAGGGCTGAAGCTTTCTTT CASRPQGARAEAFF TRBJ1-1 few TRBD1 TRBV28
TGTGCCAGCAGCAAGGGGGGACAGGGGGCGCGTCCCCTCTATGGCTACACCTTC CASSKGGQGARPLYGYTF TRBJ1-2 few TRBD1 TRBV6-5
TGCAGCGTGCCCCCGGACAGGGATCGGGAGACCCAGTACTTC CSVPPDRDRETQYF TRBJ2-5 few TRBD1 TRBV29-1
TGTGCCAGCAGCTTATTATCCTCGGGGGGCGAGCAGTACTTC CASSLLSSGGEQYF TRBJ2-7 once TRBD2 TRBV7-8
TGTGCCAGCAGTGAAACAGGGGGCTGGGAGACCCAGTACTTC CASSETGGWETQYF TRBJ2-5 - TRBD1 TRBV25-1
TGCGCCAGCAGCGGACAGCCAGAGACCCAGTACTTC CASSGQPETQYF TRBJ2-5 few - TRBV5-1
TGCAGCGTTGTGGGACAGGGGGACGTGGGAGGAAACACCATATATTTT CSVVGQGDVGGNTIYF TRBJ1-3 - TRBD1 TRBV29-1
TGTGCCAGCAGTTATTCGACAACTATGAACACTGAAGCTTTCTTT CASSYSTTMNTEAFF TRBJ1-1 few - TRBV6-2/TRBV6-3
TGTGCCAGCAGCCATGGAGGGGTTAGTAACACTGAAGCTTTCTTT CASSHGGVSNTEAFF TRBJ1-1 - - TRBV4-2
TGTGCCAGCAGCCCCGAGCGGAGATCTCCCGGTCACACCGGGGAGCTGTTTTTT CASSPERRSPGHTGELFF TRBJ2-2 - - TRBV7-2
TGTGCCAGCAGCTTTGGAGGGAGCTCCTACAATGAGCAGTTCTTC CASSFGGSSYNEQFF TRBJ2-1 - - TRBV11-2
TGCAGCGCTAAAAGGGACAGGGGGAGGTACAATGAGCAGTTCTTC CSAKRDRGRYNEQFF TRBJ2-1 - TRBD1 TRBV29-1
TGCGCCAGCAGCTTGGGGACAGGGGGCGATCAGCCCCAGCATTTT CASSLGTGGDQPQHF TRBJ1-5 - TRBD1 TRBV5-1
TGTGCCAGCAGTCCACACGTACTTGAAAAACTGTTTTTT CASSPHVLEKLFF TRBJ1-4 few - TRBV27
TGCGCCAGCAGCCGAATGGACGGGACCACTGAAGCTTTCTTT CASSRMDGTTEAFF TRBJ1-1 few - TRBV4-3
TGTGCCAGCAGCTTAAGAGCCGCCAGCTCTGGAAACACCATATATTTT CASSLRAASSGNTIYF TRBJ1-3 - - TRBV7-2
TGCAGTGCTGGGTTCCAAGAGACCCAGTACTTC CSAGFQETQYF TRBJ2-5 few - TRBV20-1
TGTGCCAGCAGCTCCCGGACAGGGGGCTACGAGCAGTACTTC CASSSRTGGYEQYF TRBJ2-7 few TRBD1 TRBV5-8
TGTGCCAGCAGCACGGTGGGGGGACCGGGGCCCGATACGCAGTATTTT CASSTVGGPGPDTQYF TRBJ2-3 - - TRBV11-3
TGTGCCAGCAGCGAAAGGCGGGAGAACTACGAGCAGTACTTC CASSERRENYEQYF TRBJ2-7 few TRBD2 TRBV4-2
TGTGCCACCAGCAGAGTAGGCAGGGGGCCCTACAATGAGCAGTTCTTC CATSRVGRGPYNEQFF TRBJ2-1 - TRBD1 TRBV15
TGTGCCAGCAGCCCTTGGACAGGGAGCGAGACCCAGTACTTC CASSPWTGSETQYF TRBJ2-5 few TRBD1 TRBV3-1
TGTGCCAGCAGTACCCCCGGCCCCTCTGGGGCCAACGTCCTGACTTTC CASSTPGPSGANVLTF TRBJ2-6 - - TRBV6-2/TRBV6-3
TGTGCCAGCAGTTCGACTAGCGGCGGCACCGGGGAGCTGTTTTTT CASSSTSGGTGELFF TRBJ2-2 - TRBD2 TRBV27
TGTGCCAGCAGTTTAGGCGGGACAGGGGATCTTAGCAATCAGCCCCAGCATTTT CASSLGGTGDLSNQPQHF TRBJ1-5 - TRBD1 TRBV28
TGCGCCAGCAGCCAAGAAAGGGTCCCTGGCTACACCTTC CASSQERVPGYTF TRBJ1-2 - - TRBV4-1
TGCGCCAGCAGCCAACGCATAGCGGGGGGAGACAATGAGCAGTTCTTC CASSQRIAGGDNEQFF TRBJ2-1 few TRBD2 TRBV4-1
TGTGCCAGCAGAAGCCGACCGGGAGCCGGCACTGAAGCTTTCTTT CASRSRPGAGTEAFF TRBJ1-1 few - TRBV3-1
TGTGCCAGCACCCTGACAGGAAACTATGGCTACACCTTC CASTLTGNYGYTF TRBJ1-2 few - TRBV5-5
TGTGCCAGCAGCCCCGGGGACGGATACTCCTACGAGCAGTACTTC CASSPGDGYSYEQYF TRBJ2-7 few - TRBV9
TGCAGCGTTGACTCGCGTGCTTGGGGCAATGAGCAGTTCTTC CSVDSRAWGNEQFF TRBJ2-1 - - TRBV29-1
TGTGCCAGCGGCAGGGTATCTGGCTACACCTTC CASGRVSGYTF TRBJ1-2 - - TRBV5-5
TGCAGCGGGATTGGGTCCTTGTCCTACAATGAGCAGTTCTTC CSGIGSLSYNEQFF TRBJ2-1 - - TRBV29-1
TGTGCCAGCAGCGTAAACAGCGGAACGGGTGAGACCCAGTACTTC CASSVNSGTGETQYF TRBJ2-5 - - TRBV9
TGTGCCAGCAGCTTACAGCGGCTAGCGGGGCGGAATGAGCAGTTCTTC CASSLQRLAGRNEQFF TRBJ2-1 few TRBD2 TRBV7-6
TGTGCCAGCAGCTTAGCGCCGGGGGTTCTGCCAGATACGCAGTATTTT CASSLAPGVLPDTQYF TRBJ2-3 few - TRBV7-9
TGCGCCAGCAGCCCTACTGGACAGATCGGGAGTGAAAAACTGTTTTTT CASSPTGQIGSEKLFF TRBJ1-4 - - TRBV4-3
TGTGCCAGCAGCCGTCCTGGGCCTCCTGGAAACACCATATATTTT CASSRPGPPGNTIYF TRBJ1-3 few - TRBV11-2